The 13 T cell receptor beta chains below come from one sample, sequenced in a study of CXCR3-negative and CXCR3-positive naive CD8 T cells. Preparation of TRB cDNA libraries relied on 5' RACE carrying UMI labels. TCRdb re-called the 5' RACE reads and catalogs CDR3 proteins one per entry, DNA excluded. The table for this sample gives over 7,000 distinct CDR3 sequences. The material sequenced was naive CXCR3- CD8+ T cells from blood. Subset meaning: CD45RO-CCR7+CD27+CD95- naive CD8+ T cells lacking CXCR3 (TNR3-). These receptors originate from a human donor in good health. Some clones in this sample may be carry-over from other donors' samples.

This clonotype ranks as medium-sized in terms of frequency. The CDR3 loop is CASSTSAGLETQYF. The chain joins TRBV7-2 to TRBJ2-5; TCRdb's assignment of TRBD2 cannot be checked, as there is no DNA. The CDR3 is made up of 14 amino acids. Looked up from germline, CDR1 is SGHTA and CDR2 is FQGNSA. The full variable domain, in which reference TRBV7-2 and TRBJ2-5 provide the parts outside the CDR3, is GAGVSQSPSNKVTEKGKDVELRCDPISGHTALYWYRQSLGQGLEFLIYFQGNSAPDKSGLPSDRFSAERTGGSVSTLTIQRTQQEDSAVYLCASSTSAGLETQYFGPGTRLLVL.

The chain links TRBV20-1 to TRBJ2-1. Looked up from germline, CDR1 is DFQATT and CDR2 is SNEGSKA (reference sequence). The CDR3 sequence is 13 residues long. Here the CDR3 reads CSAGRESYNEQFF.

V usage is TRBV10-2 and J usage is TRBJ2-1; absent DNA, TCRdb's TRBD2 call cannot be checked. Germline CDR1 WSHSY, CDR2 SAAADI. CDR3 length equals 15 residues. The CDR3 here is CASSEVGLAGNEQFF.

By frequency, this clonotype registers medium-sized. This sequence joins TRBV7-2 and TRBJ2-1. This CDR3 has 12 residues. Germline V lookup: CDR1 SGHTA, CDR2 FQGNSA. The CDR3 is CASSSTPHEQFF.

This chain uses TRBV28 with TRBJ2-7. Per the germline V gene, CDR1 is MDHEN and CDR2 is SYDVKM. The CDR3 contains 13 residues. CDR3 sequence: CASKPGGPYEQYF.

This clonotype is called medium-sized (0.01 to 0.1%) based on its frequency. This CDR3 reads CASSPPTSGAQETQYF. V gene TRBV9 combines with J gene TRBJ2-5; TCRdb calls TRBD2, which cannot be checked without DNA. The germline V gene encodes CDR1 SGDLS and CDR2 YYNGEE. The CDR3 has 16 residues.

This clonotype is medium-sized by frequency. This chain links TRBV15 with TRBJ1-3; TCRdb's D call, TRBD1, is unchecked because there is no DNA. The CDR3 runs to 15 residues. The germline gives CDR1 LNHNV, CDR2 YYDKDF (reference sequence). This chain's CDR3 is CATSRVPRGGNTIYF.

According to its frequency, this clonotype is medium-sized. The rearrangement uses TRBV20-1 and TRBJ2-7; lacking DNA, the TRBD2 call made by TCRdb goes unchecked. The V gene's germline CDR1 is DFQATT and CDR2 SNEGSKA (reference sequence). The CDR3 sequence is 16 residues long. The CDR3: CSARPIVAGASGEQYF.

The rearrangement joins TRBV10-3 to TRBJ2-1; TCRdb designates TRBD2, a call that cannot be tested without DNA. Germline CDR1 reads ENHRY; CDR2 reads SYGVKD. This CDR3 has 16 amino acids. This chain's CDR3 is CAISDGSGRQYNEQFF.

The CDR3 protein is CASSFRSSNEQFF. This rearrangement joins TRBV28 to TRBJ2-1. Germline-derived CDR1 and CDR2 are MDHEN and SYDVKM. This CDR3 region has 13 residues.

The chain recombines TRBV9 with TRBJ2-1. Germline CDR1 and CDR2: SGDLS and YYNGEE. The length of the CDR3 is 14 residues. The CDR3 is CASSVGLADNEQFF.

Judged by frequency, this clonotype is medium-sized. CDR3 sequence: CATSKEGLDEQFF. The genes are TRBV15 and TRBJ2-1; absent DNA, TCRdb's TRBD2 call cannot be checked. The CDR3 spans 13 residues. CDR1 is LNHNV, CDR2 YYDKDF, per germline (reference sequence).

By frequency, this clonotype registers medium-sized. The V and J genes are TRBV20-1 and TRBJ2-3; TCRdb gives TRBD2 as the D gene, but with no DNA this cannot be confirmed. This CDR3 has 14 residues. Per germline, CDR1 DFQATT and CDR2 SNEGSKA (reference sequence). The CDR3 sequence is CSASGRAVWDTQYF.